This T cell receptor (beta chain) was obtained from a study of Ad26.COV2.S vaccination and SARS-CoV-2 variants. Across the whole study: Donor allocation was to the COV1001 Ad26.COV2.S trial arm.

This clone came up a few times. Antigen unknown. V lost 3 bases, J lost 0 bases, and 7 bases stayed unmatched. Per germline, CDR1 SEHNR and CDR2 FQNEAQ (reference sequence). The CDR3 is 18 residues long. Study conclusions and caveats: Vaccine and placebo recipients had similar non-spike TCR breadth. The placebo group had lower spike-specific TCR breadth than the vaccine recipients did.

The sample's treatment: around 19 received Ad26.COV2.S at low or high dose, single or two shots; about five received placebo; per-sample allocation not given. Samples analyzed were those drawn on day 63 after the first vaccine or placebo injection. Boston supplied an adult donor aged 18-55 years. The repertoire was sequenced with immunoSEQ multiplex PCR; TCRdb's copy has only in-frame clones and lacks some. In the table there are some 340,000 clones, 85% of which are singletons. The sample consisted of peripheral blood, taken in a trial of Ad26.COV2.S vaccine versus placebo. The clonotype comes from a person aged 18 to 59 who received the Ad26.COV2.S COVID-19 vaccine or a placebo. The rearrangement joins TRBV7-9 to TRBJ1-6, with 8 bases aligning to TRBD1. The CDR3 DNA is TGTGCCAGCAGCTTCCCGGACAGGGCGAGCTCCTATAATTCACCCCTCCACTTT. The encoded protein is CASSFPDRASSYNSPLHF.